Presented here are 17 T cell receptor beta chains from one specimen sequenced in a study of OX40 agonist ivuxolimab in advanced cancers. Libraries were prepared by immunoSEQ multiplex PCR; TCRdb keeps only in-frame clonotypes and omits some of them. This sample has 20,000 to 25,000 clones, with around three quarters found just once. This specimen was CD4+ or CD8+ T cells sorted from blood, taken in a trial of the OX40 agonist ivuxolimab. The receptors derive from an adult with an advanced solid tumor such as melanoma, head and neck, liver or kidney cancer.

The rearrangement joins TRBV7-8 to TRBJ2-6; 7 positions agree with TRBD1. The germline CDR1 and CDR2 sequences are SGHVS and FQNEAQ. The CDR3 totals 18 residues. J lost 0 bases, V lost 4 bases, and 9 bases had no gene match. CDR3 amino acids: CASSSPTGPISGANVLTF. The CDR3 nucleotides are TGTGCCAGCAGCTCCCCGACAGGGCCGATCTCTGGGGCCAACGTCCTGACTTTC.

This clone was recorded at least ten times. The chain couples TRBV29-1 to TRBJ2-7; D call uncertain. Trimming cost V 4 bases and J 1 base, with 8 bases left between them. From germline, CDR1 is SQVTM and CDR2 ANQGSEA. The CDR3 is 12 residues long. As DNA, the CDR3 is TGCAGCGTTGTACCCAGATCCTACGAGCAGTACTTC. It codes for CSVVPRSYEQYF.

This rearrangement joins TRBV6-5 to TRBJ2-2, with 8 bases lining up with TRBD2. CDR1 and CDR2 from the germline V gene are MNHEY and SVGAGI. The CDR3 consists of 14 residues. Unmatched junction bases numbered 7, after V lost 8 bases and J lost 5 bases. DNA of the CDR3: TGTGCCAGCGGTAGCGGGGATGCGACCGGGGAGCTGTTTTTT. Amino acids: CASGSGDATGELFF.

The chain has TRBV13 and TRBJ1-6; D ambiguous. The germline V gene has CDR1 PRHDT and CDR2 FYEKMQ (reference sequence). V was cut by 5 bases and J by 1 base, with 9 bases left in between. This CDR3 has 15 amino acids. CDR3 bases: TGTGCCAGCAGCGGCGGGCGGTCCTATAATTCACCCCTCCACTTT. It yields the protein CASSGGRSYNSPLHF.

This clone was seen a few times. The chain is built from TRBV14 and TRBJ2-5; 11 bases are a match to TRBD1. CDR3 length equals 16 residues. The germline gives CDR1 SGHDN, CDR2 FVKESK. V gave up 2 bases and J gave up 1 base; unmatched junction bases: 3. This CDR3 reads CASSQRGQGAQETQYF. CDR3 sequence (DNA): TGTGCCAGCAGCCAAAGAGGACAGGGGGCCCAAGAGACCCAGTACTTC.

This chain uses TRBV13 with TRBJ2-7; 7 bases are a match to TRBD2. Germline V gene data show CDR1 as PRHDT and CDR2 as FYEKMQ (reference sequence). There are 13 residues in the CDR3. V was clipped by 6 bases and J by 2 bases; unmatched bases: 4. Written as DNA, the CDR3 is TGTGCCAGCAGTGGTCGGGGGGCCTACGAGCAGTACTTC. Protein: CASSGRGAYEQYF.

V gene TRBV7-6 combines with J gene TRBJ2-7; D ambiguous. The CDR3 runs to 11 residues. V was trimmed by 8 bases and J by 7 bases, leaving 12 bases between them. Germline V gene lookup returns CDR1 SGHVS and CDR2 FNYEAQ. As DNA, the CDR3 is TGTGCCAGCGGGGTGTCACTAGAGCAGTACTTC. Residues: CASGVSLEQYF.

For the CDR3, the DNA is TGTGCCAGCAGTTATGTTTCCGACCAAGAGACCCAGTACTTC. Protein: CASSYVSDQETQYF. V is TRBV6-5 and J is TRBJ2-5; no firm D call. Germline loops: CDR1 MNHEY, CDR2 SVGAGI. Between the trimmed V and J ends, which lost 3 bases and 0 bases, there was a span of 8 bases. The CDR3 has 14 amino acids.

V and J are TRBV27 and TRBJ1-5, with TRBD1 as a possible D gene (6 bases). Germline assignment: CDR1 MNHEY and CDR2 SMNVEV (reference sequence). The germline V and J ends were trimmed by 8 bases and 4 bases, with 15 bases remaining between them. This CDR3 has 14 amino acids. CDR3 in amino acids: CASVKRGINQPQHF. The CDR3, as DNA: TGTGCCAGCGTTAAAAGGGGGATTAATCAGCCCCAGCATTTT.

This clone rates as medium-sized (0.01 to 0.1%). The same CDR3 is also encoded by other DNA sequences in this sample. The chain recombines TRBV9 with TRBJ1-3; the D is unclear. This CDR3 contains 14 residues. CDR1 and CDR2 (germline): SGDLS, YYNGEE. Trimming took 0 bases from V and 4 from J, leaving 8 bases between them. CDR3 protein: CASSVGISGNTIYF. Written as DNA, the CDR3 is TGTGCCAGCAGCGTAGGGATCTCCGGAAACACCATATATTTT.

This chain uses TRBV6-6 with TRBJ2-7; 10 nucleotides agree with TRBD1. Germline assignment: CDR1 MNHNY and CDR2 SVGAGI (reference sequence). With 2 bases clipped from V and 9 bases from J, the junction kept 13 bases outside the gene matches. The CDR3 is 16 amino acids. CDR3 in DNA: TGTGCCAGCAGTTACAGGGACAGGGGCTTTGAGCTGGCGCAGTACTTC. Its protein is CASSYRDRGFELAQYF.

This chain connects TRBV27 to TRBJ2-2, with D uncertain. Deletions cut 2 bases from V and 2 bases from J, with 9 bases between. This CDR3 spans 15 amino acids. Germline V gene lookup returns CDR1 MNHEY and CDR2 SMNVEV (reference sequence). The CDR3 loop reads CASSLRRANTGELFF. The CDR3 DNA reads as TGTGCCAGCAGTTTACGTCGGGCCAACACCGGGGAGCTGTTTTTT.

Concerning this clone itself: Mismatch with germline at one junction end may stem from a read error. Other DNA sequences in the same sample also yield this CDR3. The DNA for the CDR3 is TGTGCCAGCAGTTTGGAGGGGGCAAGGAACACCGGAGAGCTGTTTTTT. It specifies CASSLEGARNTGELFF. The gene calls are TRBV28 and TRBJ2-2; a possible D gene is TRBD1 (7 bases). This CDR3 is built from 16 residues. Germline V lookup: CDR1 MDHEN, CDR2 SYDVKM.

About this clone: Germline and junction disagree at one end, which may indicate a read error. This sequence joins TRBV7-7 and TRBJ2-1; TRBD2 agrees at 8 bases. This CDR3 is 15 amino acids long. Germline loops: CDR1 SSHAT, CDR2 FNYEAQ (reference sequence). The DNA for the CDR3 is TGTGCTAGCAGCTTGGGCGGGGGGTCGAACAATGAGCAGTTCTTC. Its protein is CASSLGGGSNNEQFF.

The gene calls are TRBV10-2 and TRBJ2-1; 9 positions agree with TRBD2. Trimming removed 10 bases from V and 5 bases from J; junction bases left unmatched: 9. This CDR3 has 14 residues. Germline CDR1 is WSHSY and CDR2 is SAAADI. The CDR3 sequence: CATQETSGNNEQFF. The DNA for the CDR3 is TGCGCCACCCAAGAGACTAGCGGAAACAATGAGCAGTTCTTC.

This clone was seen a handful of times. DNA of the CDR3: TGTGCCAGCAGCAAAGTGGGGAACGGGGGGAACACCGGGGAGCTGTTTTTT. This codes for CASSKVGNGGNTGELFF. The chain carries TRBV21-1 and TRBJ2-2; the D call in the table, TRBD2, was not verified against the DNA. TRBV21-1 is classified as a pseudogene. This CDR3 is built from 17 residues.

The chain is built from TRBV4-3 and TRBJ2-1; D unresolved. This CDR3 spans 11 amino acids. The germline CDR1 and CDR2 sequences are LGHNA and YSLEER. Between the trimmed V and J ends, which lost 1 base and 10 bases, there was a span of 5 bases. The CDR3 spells CASSQGGEQFF. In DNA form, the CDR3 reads TGCGCCAGCAGCCAAGGCGGCGAGCAGTTCTTC.